The rows below give T cell receptor beta chains drawn from one sample of a study of post-analysis software for immune sequencing data. TCRdb re-analysed the PCR reads in MiXCR, keeping a single row per CDR3 protein. The table lists 350,000 to 450,000 distinct CDR3 sequences, approximately 37% of them singletons. The sequencing sample was made of blood. Every receptor here comes from a girl aged 2-10 years with multiple sclerosis. Both conserved end residues are part of each CDR3.

TRBV15 CATSREGLIQETQYF
TRBV20-1 CSARDPGTSRPGEQFF
TRBV28 CASSVLDLGNEQFF
TRBV4-3 CASSQGRQYWGYTF
TRBV7-8 CASSAREDYEQYF
TRBV12-3/TRBV12-4 CASSRQGARITEAFF
TRBV18 CASSPMDGSYEQYF
TRBV5-1 CASSSRTGGFYGYTF
TRBV7-6 CASSWASPTYEQYF
TRBV5-1 CASSFDSGGYNGYTF
TRBV20-1 CSARFGEETQYF
TRBV19 CASTLWRQPNTEAFF
TRBV6-5 CASSYPGLADNEQFF
TRBV5-1 CASKYSLIQETQYF
TRBV10-3 CAISDGDTQYF
TRBV29-1 CSVYYRGRRAFF
TRBV7-6 CASSFRQGPAYNEQFF
TRBV28 CASGGEGYNEQFF
TRBV13 CASSLSLIDTQYF
TRBV6-1 CPSSRGRVGAAGRTYEQYF
TRBV3-1 CASSQQQDSYEQYF
TRBV6-5 CASSYDGLAVQETQYF
TRBV29-1 CSVPALAGWFNNEQFF
TRBV7-7 CASSFAGGSDNEQFF
TRBV5-6 CASILEGDRASYGYTF
TRBV6-5 CASSYWGAGEKLFF
TRBV5-1 CASSLSGTGSYYEQYF
TRBV28 CASSLWDGDLMVAKNIQYF
TRBV20-1 CSAIGQGFSQPQHF
TRBV6-5 CASSKSGGAHEQYF
TRBV5-1 CASSFRQGIVDEQFF
TRBV29-1 CSVEGISDTQYF
TRBV9 CASSVGNPTEQFF
TRBV24-1 CATSDPGLSYNEQFF
TRBV7-2 CASSSLAGEGPEQYF
TRBV29-1 CSVEDGANTEAFF
TRBV18 CASSPQSKETQYF
TRBV7-3 CASSPNGYNEQFF
TRBV15 CATSSLGTGINEQYF
TRBV20-1 CSARDLASGGTYEQYF
TRBV25-1 CASTSRTDTQYF
TRBV30 CAWALGGPPSGNYGYTF
TRBV9 CASSVEEGLAGVETQYF
TRBV4-3 CASSYAGTSGMYEQYF
TRBV9 CASSVGPLVGDTQYF
TRBV6-5 CASKASNTEAFF
TRBV5-5 CASSKTRSSGQGFEQFF
TRBV4-1 CASSQTLAGTHPFNEQFF
TRBV28 CASSSPDFFTGELFF
TRBV4-1 CASSQVISRGSTDTQYF
TRBV7-9 CASSDTGREWLTDTQYF
TRBV12-3/TRBV12-4 CASSLRGLVVDTQYF
TRBV27 CASSLSRNYGYTF
TRBV6-5 CASSYSPVPNYGYTF
TRBV4-2 CASSQGISGEWQFF